This TCR beta chain came from a study of T cells in narcolepsy. As for the study in general: Patients with NT1 or NT2 and healthy control donors were enrolled. Whole-study findings and limits: Reportedly, autoreactive clonotypes were serially detected in patients' blood but not controls'. Autoreactive HCRT-specific and TRIB2-specific clonotypes were marked in same-patient CSF-versus-blood CD4+ comparisons. Autoreactive clone sequences were missing from some blood memory CD4+ repertoires.

Remarks on this clone: No antigen is known for it.

The method was immunoSEQ multiplex PCR; TCRdb's version includes in-frame clones alone and lacks a portion of them. The data contain 25,000 to 30,000 clones, 78% of them singletons. This CDR3 has 13 amino acids. The germline V gene has CDR1 ENHRY and CDR2 SYGVKD. V gave up 10 bases and J gave up 3 bases, with 15 bases separating them. The V call is TRBV10-3, the J call TRBJ2-5, with D perhaps matching TRBD1 (6 bases). This receptor was taken from a human donor with narcolepsy. The material sequenced was CD45RA- memory CD4+ T cells from PBMCs. The CDR3 protein is CASVRDIKETQYF. The DNA of the CDR3 is TGTGCCAGCGTCCGGGACATCAAAGAGACCCAGTACTTC.